This paragraph reports one T cell receptor (beta chain). Its antigen is currently not known. No per-base quality is available; no much larger clone lies one base away. TCRbeta CDR3 regions were amplified from genomic DNA by means of the immunoSEQ Assay, a bias-controlled multiplex PCR. Per the source publication's procedure: Within the assay, amplification of reference gene primers was used to estimate how many nucleated cells each sample contained. To quantify the absolute abundance of each unique TCRbeta CDR3 rearrangement, sequence reads were collapsed and filtered. For each sample, productive Simpson clonality was calculated by taking the square root of Simpson's diversity index across productive rearrangements. Here the immuneACCESS table is served through TCRdb, limited to in-frame sequences with V and J called. Missing clones are a known gap in these copies; in checked studies unresolved V genes cover under half, and the rest lacks a known reason. The V and J calls and clone size come from that table; D and trimming were worked out from the DNA. For this sample there are 180,000 or so clones; 70% to 90% appear just once. Of the sample, roughly 9.8% falls within the top ten clones.

This record belongs to a study of blood T cell repertoires in COVID-19 (dated by TCRdb to about 2020). Context from the whole study: Samples from collaborators originated in the United States, Italy and Spain and spanned both the acute and convalescent phases of COVID-19. The material from the prospective study consisted of cDNA or gDNA derived from T cells, B-cell-depleted T cells, or PBMCs. Subjects who had been exposed to COVID-19, were actively infected with it, or had recovered from it provided the deeply sampled blood TCRbeta repertoires that made up the dataset. The repertoires were released in a freely available public database meant as a resource for research on the immune response to SARS-CoV-2. Samples were obtained from the ongoing ImmuneRACE study (first 160 participants) and from 950 to 1,500 subjects provided by 6 global collaborators. A de-identified subject ID, COVID-19 status, age in years and sex were almost always included in the sample metadata. Where available, HLA class I and class II types were taken from metadata supplied by the sample provider and were not determined by assay-based typing.

Results the study describes overall, beyond this receptor: How much clinical and demographic metadata was included differed by source and by participant, and the metadata was provided uncurated.

Collaborating institutions collected whole blood in K2EDTA tubes following their own protocols. For TCRbeta analysis, collaborator samples were shipped as frozen whole blood, as isolated PBMCs, or as DNA extracted from either sample type. The CDR3 sequence holds 12 residues, the cysteine and phenylalanine included. CDR3 DNA only is kept here, 36 bases in frame from base 1. Per the germline V gene, MNHEY is the CDR1 and SVGAGI is the CDR2. Trimming accounts for 8 bases at V and 7 bases at J, while the number of junction bases matched to no gene is 6. This clonotype was obtained from a human donor with active or convalescent COVID-19. The donor label of this sample is uncertain. The source material was peripheral blood. The V gene is TRBV6-5 and the J gene is TRBJ1-2; 8 bases in between match TRBD1. The CDR3 corresponds to CASAGGAAGYTF. The nucleotide sequence reads as follows: TGTGCCAGCGCAGGGGGCGCGGCTGGCTACACCTTC.